This T cell receptor beta chain was captured by sequencing in a study of regulatory T cells in long-lasting Graves disease. Combining iRepertoire HTBI primers with Arm-PCR of CDR3 regions, the authors built TCR beta libraries. One entry per CDR3 protein results from TCRdb running MiXCR on the multiplex PCR reads. The sample has about 540,000 distinct CDR3 sequences; 13% are singletons. At least ten counts were recorded for this clonotype. The CDR3 covers 13 residues. V shed 1 base and J shed 4 bases, with 11 bases lying between them. Looked up from germline, CDR1 is DFQATT and CDR2 is SNEGSKA (reference sequence). As to time point: newly diagnosed GD, antithyroid drugs for less than 3 months. The authors made the TCR library using RNA they extracted from PBMCs. This sample was shared with a second study, whose subject was T cells in Graves' hyperthyroidism and ophthalmopathy.

The clonotype was recovered from a man aged 30-40 years with Graves disease. This specimen was peripheral blood mononuclear cells (PBMCs), taken at new diagnosis, from a patient treated with antithyroid drugs. This chain links TRBV20-1 with TRBJ2-7; D gene ambiguous. The CDR3 nucleotides are TGCAGTGCTAGAGGCTCTGGGGTGTACGAGCAGTACTTC. Its translation: CSARGSGVYEQYF.